Included here is one T cell receptor (beta chain) sequence, with context. Libraries were prepared by immunoSEQ multiplex PCR; TCRdb keeps only in-frame clonotypes and omits some of them. Here the sample spans 2 million to 3 million clones, 85% to 95% being singletons. V lost 4 bases to trimming and J lost 6 bases; unmatched junction nucleotides: 7. There are 15 residues in the CDR3. Germline V CDR1 and CDR2: SGHAT, FQNNGV. The sample originates from a study of shared clonotypes between healthy human individuals. Study overall: Donors had three CD4 naive, three CD4 memory, two CD8 naive and one CD8 memory plate apiece.

This sequence was found in a man aged 18 to 30 in good health. Sequenced input: naive CD4+ T cells sorted from blood. Subset specified: CD45RA+ positively selected. This chain connects TRBV11-2 to TRBJ2-7; 12 bases are shared with TRBD1. The CDR3 reads CASSSSGTGGVEQYF. The CDR3 nucleotides read TGTGCCAGCAGCTCCTCCGGGACAGGGGGCGTCGAGCAGTACTTC. Full variable domain (remainder filled in from reference TRBV11-2 and TRBJ2-7): EAGVAQSPRYKIIEKRQSVAFWCNPISGHATLYWYQQILGQGPKLLIQFQNNGVVDDSQLPKDRFSAERLKGVDSTLKIQPAKLEDSAVYLCASSSSGTGGVEQYFGPGTRLTVT.